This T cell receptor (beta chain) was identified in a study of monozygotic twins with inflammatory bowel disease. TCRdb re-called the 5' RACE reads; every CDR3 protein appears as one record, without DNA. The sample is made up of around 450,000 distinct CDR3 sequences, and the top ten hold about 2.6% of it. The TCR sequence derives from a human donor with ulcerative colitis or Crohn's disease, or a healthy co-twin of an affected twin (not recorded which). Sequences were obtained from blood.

CDR3 sequence reads: CASSPMEGIHTEAFF. The chain uses TRBV7-2 and TRBJ1-1. Germline assignment: CDR1 SGHTA and CDR2 FQGNSA. This CDR3 spans 15 amino acids.